The 10 T cell receptor beta chains presented below share a single source sample, sequenced in a study of prognosis after radiotherapy for stage I lung cancer. Amplification of the TCR beta CDR3 (from genomic DNA) was done by two-round multiplex PCR. For every TRBV and TRBJ gene, a specific primer was used in first-round PCR. TCRdb processed the multiplex PCR reads anew with MiXCR; each CDR3 protein has one entry. In the table there are 10,000 to 15,000 distinct CDR3 sequences, approximately 40% of which are singletons. The specimen was PBMCs, collected before or after stereotactic body radiation therapy (not recorded which). The source of these receptors is a donor aged 50 or older with non-small cell lung cancer.

Ten or more counts support this clonotype. This chain uses TRBV20-1 with TRBJ2-5; 14 bases are a match to TRBD2. After removal of 5 bases from V and 5 bases from J, the junction contained 7 bases not matched to a gene. This CDR3 has 15 amino acids. Germline lookup yields CDR1 DFQATT and CDR2 SNEGSKA (reference sequence). This chain's CDR3 is CSAPTSGRARETQYF. The CDR3 nucleotides are TGCAGTGCTCCGACTAGCGGGAGGGCCCGGGAGACCCAGTACTTC.

This clonotype has at least ten counts. This chain joins TRBV4-3 and TRBJ1-1; 9 bases align to TRBD1. The germline CDR1 and CDR2 sequences are LGHNA and YSLEER. The CDR3 is made up of 16 amino acids. V lost 4 bases and J lost 0; bases outside the gene matches: 6. CDR3 region: CASSLNRGLLNTEAFF. The CDR3 DNA sequence: TGCGCCAGCAGCCTGAACAGGGGGCTTCTGAACACTGAAGCTTTCTTT.

This clonotype was found many times. Its ends do not fully match the called genes, so a read error is possible. The V and J genes are TRBV5-1 and TRBJ1-1, with a tentative D call TRBD1 (6 bases). This CDR3 region has 12 residues. Per the germline V gene, CDR1 is SGHRS and CDR2 is YFSETQ. The CDR3 nucleotides are TGCGCCTGCAGGGGCGAGAACACTGAAGCTTTCTTT. Amino acids: CACRGENTEAFF.

Ten or more counts support this clonotype. One junction end does not reproduce the germline sequence, and a read error may be involved. The V and J genes are TRBV7-3 and TRBJ2-2, with TRBD1 matching over 7 bases. The V gene's germline CDR1 is SGHTA and CDR2 FQGTGA. CDR3 size: 18 residues. CDR3 residues: CASSITARDSGATGELFF. In DNA, the CDR3 is TGTGCCAGCAGCATAACGGCCCGGGACAGTGGGGCCACCGGGGAGCTGTTTTTT.

This clonotype was observed many times. V is TRBV20-1 and J is TRBJ2-3; 7 bases agree with TRBD2. CDR1 is DFQATT, CDR2 SNEGSKA, per germline (reference sequence). After removal of 4 bases from V and 4 bases from J, the junction contained 5 bases not matched to a gene. The CDR3 runs 13 residues. The CDR3 region is CSAIITSADTQYF. CDR3 bases: TGCAGTGCTATCATTACTAGCGCAGATACGCAGTATTTT.

V is TRBV20-1 and J is TRBJ1-6; D is unclear. The V gene lost 1 base and the J gene lost 0 bases, with 7 bases spanning the gap. Per the germline V gene, CDR1 is DFQATT and CDR2 is SNEGSKA (reference sequence). The CDR3 consists of 15 residues. CDR3 in amino acids: CSARVGSSYNSPLHF. CDR3 nucleotide sequence: TGCAGTGCTAGAGTTGGGAGCTCCTATAATTCACCCCTCCACTTT.

By sample share, this clonotype is medium-sized. The chain has TRBV6-4 and TRBJ2-1; TRBD2 matches at 14 bases. CDR1 MRHNA and CDR2 SNTAGT come from the germline V gene. The CDR3 totals 17 residues. The V and J ends lost 5 bases and 8 bases, in that order; junction bases with no gene match: 11. The CDR3 here is CASSTSGTSGSWDEQFF. The CDR3 DNA reads as TGTGCCAGCAGTACCTCCGGGACTAGCGGGAGTTGGGATGAGCAGTTCTTC.

The chain recombines TRBV6-2 or TRBV6-3 with TRBJ2-2; no firm D call. This CDR3 has 15 amino acids. Germline V lookup: CDR1 MNHEY, CDR2 SVGEGT. The ends were cut back, 0 bases at V and 4 bases at J, with 9 bases in the middle. CDR3 loop: CASSYSKVLTGELFF. The CDR3 coding sequence is TGTGCCAGCAGTTACTCCAAGGTACTCACCGGGGAGCTGTTTTTT.

This clonotype was recorded at least ten times. The chain couples TRBV4-1 to TRBJ2-3; TRBD2 is a possible D gene (5 bases). The ends were cut back, 0 bases at V and 0 bases at J, with 10 bases in the middle. The V gene's germline CDR1 is MGHRA and CDR2 YSYEKL. The CDR3 spans 16 residues. The CDR3 DNA reads TGCGCCAGCAGCCAAGATTACCTAGCTAGCACAGATACGCAGTATTTT. Translation gives CASSQDYLASTDTQYF.

There are many counts of this clonotype. A junction end diverges from the germline sequence, so it may reflect a read error. The chain carries TRBV6-1 and TRBJ1-4; D ambiguous. The CDR3 loop spans 12 amino acids. Germline-derived CDR1 and CDR2 are MNHNS and SASEGT. CDR3 amino acids: CASSQGNGKLFF. The CDR3 DNA sequence: TGTGCCAGCAGCCAAGGGAATGGAAAACTGTTTTTT.